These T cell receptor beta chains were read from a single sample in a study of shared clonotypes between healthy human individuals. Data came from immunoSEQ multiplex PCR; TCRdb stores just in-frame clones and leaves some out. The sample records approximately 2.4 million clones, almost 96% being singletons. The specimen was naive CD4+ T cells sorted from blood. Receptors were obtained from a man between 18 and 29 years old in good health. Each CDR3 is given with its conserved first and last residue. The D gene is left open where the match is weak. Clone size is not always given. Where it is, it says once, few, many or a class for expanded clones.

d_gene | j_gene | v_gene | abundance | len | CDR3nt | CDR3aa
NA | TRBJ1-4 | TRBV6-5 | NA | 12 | TGTGCCAGCAAACGGGCTAATGAAAAACTGTTTTTT | CASKRANEKLFF
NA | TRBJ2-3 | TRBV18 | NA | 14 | TGTGCCAGCTCACCACCGGGGCCGTCAGATACGCAGTATTTT | CASSPPGPSDTQYF
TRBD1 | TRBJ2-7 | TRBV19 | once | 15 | TGTGCCAGTAGTATCCCCGGGACAGGGCGGCGCGAGCAGTACTTC | CASSIPGTGRREQYF
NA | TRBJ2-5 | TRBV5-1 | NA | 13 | TGCGCCAGCACCTTAGACAGGTTCGAGCCCCAGTACTTC | CASTLDRFEPQYF
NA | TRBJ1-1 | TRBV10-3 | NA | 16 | TGTGCCATCAGTGAGTCGGGCAGGGGATTGGGCACTGAAGCTTTCTTT | CAISESGRGLGTEAFF
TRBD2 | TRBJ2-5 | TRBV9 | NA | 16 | TGTGCCAGCAGCGCCGGACTAGCGGGGGGCAAGGAGACCCAGTACTTC | CASSAGLAGGKETQYF
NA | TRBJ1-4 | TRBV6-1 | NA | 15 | TGTGCCAGCAGTGAACTGGGGGGGCGAAGTGAAAAACTGTTTTTT | CASSELGGRSEKLFF
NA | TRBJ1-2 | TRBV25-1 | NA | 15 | TGTGCCAGCAGTGAATCACGGCTCGGTAACTATGGCTACACCTTC | CASSESRLGNYGYTF
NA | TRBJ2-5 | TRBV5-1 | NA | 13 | TGCGCCAGCAGCTTGGACACACAAGAGACCCAGTACTTC | CASSLDTQETQYF
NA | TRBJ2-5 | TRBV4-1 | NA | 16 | TGCGCCAGCAGCCAAGCCCCAGGGAGTTCCCAAGAGACCCAGTACTTC | CASSQAPGSSQETQYF
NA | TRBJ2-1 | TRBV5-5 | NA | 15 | TGTGCCAGCAGCTTGAGCCAGTACTCCTACAATGAGCAGTTCTTC | CASSLSQYSYNEQFF
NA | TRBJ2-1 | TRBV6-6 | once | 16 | TGTGCCAGTCTATACGCCGTAGGCGTTGCCTACAATGAGCAGTTCTTC | CASLYAVGVAYNEQFF
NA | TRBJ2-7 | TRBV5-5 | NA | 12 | TGTGCCAGCAGCCTATCATACTACGAGCAGTACTTC | CASSLSYYEQYF
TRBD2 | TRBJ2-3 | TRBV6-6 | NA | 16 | TGTGCCAGCAGCCGCCGGGCTAGCGGGAGTGCAGATACGCAGTATTTT | CASSRRASGSADTQYF
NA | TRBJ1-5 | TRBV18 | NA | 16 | TGTGCCAGCTCACCGACGGGCGGGTATAGCAATCAGCCCCAGCATTTT | CASSPTGGYSNQPQHF
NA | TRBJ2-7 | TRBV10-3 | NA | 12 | TGTGCCATCAGTGAGTTGGGCGACGAGCAGTACTTC | CAISELGDEQYF
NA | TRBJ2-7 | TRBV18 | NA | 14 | TGTGCCAGCTCACCTACCGCAGGGCCGGGGGAGCAGTACTTC | CASSPTAGPGEQYF
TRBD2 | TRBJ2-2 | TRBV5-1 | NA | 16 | TGCGCCAGCAGCTCAGGACTAGCGGTTAGCACCGGGGAGCTGTTTTTT | CASSSGLAVSTGELFF
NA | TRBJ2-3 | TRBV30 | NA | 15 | TGTGCCTGGACTCAAGGGCAGGGCGGTGGGGATACGCAGTATTTT | CAWTQGQGGGDTQYF
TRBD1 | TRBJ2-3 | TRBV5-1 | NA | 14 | TGCGCCAGCAGCGAACGGACAGGATCAGATACGCAGTATTTT | CASSERTGSDTQYF
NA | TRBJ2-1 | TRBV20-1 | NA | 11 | TGCAGTGCTACCAGCTACAATGAGCAGTTCTTC | CSATSYNEQFF
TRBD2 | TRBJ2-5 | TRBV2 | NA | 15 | TGTGCCAGCAGAGGCACTAGCGGGGGGGCGGAGACCCAGTACTTC | CASRGTSGGAETQYF
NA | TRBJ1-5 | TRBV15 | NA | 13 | TGTGCCACCAGCAGAGATCTGGGGCAGCCCCAGCATTTT | CATSRDLGQPQHF
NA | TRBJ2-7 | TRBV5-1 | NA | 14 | TGCGCCAGCAGCTTGGTGACTCGGCAGGAGGAGCAGTACTTC | CASSLVTRQEEQYF
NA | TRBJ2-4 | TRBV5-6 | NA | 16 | TGTGCCAGCAGCTTGGGCCCAGATATAGCCAAAAACATTCAGTACTTC | CASSLGPDIAKNIQYF
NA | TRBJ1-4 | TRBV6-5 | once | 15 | TGTGCCAGCAGTTACTTGGGGGGCGAATTTGAAAAACTGTTTTTT | CASSYLGGEFEKLFF
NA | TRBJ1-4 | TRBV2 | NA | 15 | TGTGCCAGCAGTGAAGCGGGAGGATGGAATGAAAAACTGTTTTTT | CASSEAGGWNEKLFF
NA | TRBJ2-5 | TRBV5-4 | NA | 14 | TGTGCCAGCTCAAAACAACAGGGAAGAGAGACCCAGTACTTC | CASSKQQGRETQYF
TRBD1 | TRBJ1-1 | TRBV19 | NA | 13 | TGTGCCAGTAGTATATTTACAGGGGCTGAAGCTTTCTTT | CASSIFTGAEAFF
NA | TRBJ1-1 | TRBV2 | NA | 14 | TGTGCCAGCAGTCCCGAGACAGGGAACACTGAAGCTTTCTTT | CASSPETGNTEAFF
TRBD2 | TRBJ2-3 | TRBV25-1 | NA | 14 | TGTGCCAGCAGTCATCCGGGGGGAACAGATACGCAGTATTTT | CASSHPGGTDTQYF
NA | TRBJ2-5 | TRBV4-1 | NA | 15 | TGCGCCAGCAGCCAAGATTCAGCGTACCAAGAGACCCAGTACTTC | CASSQDSAYQETQYF
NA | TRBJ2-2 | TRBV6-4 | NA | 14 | TGTGCCAGCAGAACGGCCCCGGGCACCGGGGAGCTGTTTTTT | CASRTAPGTGELFF
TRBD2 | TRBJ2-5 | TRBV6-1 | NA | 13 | TGTGCCAGCCGGCCTAGCGGGCTTGGGGCCCAGTACTTC | CASRPSGLGAQYF
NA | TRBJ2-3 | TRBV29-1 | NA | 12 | TGCAGCGTTGACCCCACCACAGATACGCAGTATTTT | CSVDPTTDTQYF
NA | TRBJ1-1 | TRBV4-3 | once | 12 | TGCGCCAGCAGCCGAACAGGGACCAAAGCTTTCTTT | CASSRTGTKAFF
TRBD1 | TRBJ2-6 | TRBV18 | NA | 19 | TGTGCCAGCTCACCAATCCCGGGACAGGGATGGTCTGGGGCCAACGTCCTGACTTTC | CASSPIPGQGWSGANVLTF
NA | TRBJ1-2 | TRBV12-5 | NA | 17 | TGTGCTAGTGGTCTCTCATTCCTGGGGCAGGATTTATCTGGCTACACCTTC | CASGLSFLGQDLSGYTF
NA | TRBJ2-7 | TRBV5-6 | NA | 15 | TGTGCCAGCAGCTTGTTCCGGGGCGGAAGCTACGAGCAGTACTTC | CASSLFRGGSYEQYF
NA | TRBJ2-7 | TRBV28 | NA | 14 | TGTGCCAGCAGTTTGTCAGGGTTCTCCTACGAGCAGTACTTC | CASSLSGFSYEQYF
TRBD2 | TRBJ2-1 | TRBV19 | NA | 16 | TGTGCCAGTAGTATAGAGGGACTAGCGGCCGCGAATGAGCAGTTCTTC | CASSIEGLAAANEQFF
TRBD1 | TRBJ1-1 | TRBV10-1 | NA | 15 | TGCGCCAGCAGTGAGGCGACAGGGGGCAAAACTGAAGCTTTCTTT | CASSEATGGKTEAFF
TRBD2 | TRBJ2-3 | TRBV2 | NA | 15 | TGTGCCAGCACACGACTAGCTTCGGGCACAGATACGCAGTATTTT | CASTRLASGTDTQYF
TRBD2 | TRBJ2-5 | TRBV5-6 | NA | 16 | TGTGCCAGCAGCGTACCGGGACTAGCGGTAATGCAGACCCAGTACTTC | CASSVPGLAVMQTQYF
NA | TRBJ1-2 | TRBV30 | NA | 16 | TGTGCCTGGAGTGTATTTAACCTCCGGCGGACCTGGGACTACACCTTC | CAWSVFNLRRTWDYTF
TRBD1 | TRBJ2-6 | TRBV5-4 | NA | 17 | TGTGCCAGCAGTTCCGGGACAGGAACCTCTGGGGCCAACGTCCTGACTTTC | CASSSGTGTSGANVLTF